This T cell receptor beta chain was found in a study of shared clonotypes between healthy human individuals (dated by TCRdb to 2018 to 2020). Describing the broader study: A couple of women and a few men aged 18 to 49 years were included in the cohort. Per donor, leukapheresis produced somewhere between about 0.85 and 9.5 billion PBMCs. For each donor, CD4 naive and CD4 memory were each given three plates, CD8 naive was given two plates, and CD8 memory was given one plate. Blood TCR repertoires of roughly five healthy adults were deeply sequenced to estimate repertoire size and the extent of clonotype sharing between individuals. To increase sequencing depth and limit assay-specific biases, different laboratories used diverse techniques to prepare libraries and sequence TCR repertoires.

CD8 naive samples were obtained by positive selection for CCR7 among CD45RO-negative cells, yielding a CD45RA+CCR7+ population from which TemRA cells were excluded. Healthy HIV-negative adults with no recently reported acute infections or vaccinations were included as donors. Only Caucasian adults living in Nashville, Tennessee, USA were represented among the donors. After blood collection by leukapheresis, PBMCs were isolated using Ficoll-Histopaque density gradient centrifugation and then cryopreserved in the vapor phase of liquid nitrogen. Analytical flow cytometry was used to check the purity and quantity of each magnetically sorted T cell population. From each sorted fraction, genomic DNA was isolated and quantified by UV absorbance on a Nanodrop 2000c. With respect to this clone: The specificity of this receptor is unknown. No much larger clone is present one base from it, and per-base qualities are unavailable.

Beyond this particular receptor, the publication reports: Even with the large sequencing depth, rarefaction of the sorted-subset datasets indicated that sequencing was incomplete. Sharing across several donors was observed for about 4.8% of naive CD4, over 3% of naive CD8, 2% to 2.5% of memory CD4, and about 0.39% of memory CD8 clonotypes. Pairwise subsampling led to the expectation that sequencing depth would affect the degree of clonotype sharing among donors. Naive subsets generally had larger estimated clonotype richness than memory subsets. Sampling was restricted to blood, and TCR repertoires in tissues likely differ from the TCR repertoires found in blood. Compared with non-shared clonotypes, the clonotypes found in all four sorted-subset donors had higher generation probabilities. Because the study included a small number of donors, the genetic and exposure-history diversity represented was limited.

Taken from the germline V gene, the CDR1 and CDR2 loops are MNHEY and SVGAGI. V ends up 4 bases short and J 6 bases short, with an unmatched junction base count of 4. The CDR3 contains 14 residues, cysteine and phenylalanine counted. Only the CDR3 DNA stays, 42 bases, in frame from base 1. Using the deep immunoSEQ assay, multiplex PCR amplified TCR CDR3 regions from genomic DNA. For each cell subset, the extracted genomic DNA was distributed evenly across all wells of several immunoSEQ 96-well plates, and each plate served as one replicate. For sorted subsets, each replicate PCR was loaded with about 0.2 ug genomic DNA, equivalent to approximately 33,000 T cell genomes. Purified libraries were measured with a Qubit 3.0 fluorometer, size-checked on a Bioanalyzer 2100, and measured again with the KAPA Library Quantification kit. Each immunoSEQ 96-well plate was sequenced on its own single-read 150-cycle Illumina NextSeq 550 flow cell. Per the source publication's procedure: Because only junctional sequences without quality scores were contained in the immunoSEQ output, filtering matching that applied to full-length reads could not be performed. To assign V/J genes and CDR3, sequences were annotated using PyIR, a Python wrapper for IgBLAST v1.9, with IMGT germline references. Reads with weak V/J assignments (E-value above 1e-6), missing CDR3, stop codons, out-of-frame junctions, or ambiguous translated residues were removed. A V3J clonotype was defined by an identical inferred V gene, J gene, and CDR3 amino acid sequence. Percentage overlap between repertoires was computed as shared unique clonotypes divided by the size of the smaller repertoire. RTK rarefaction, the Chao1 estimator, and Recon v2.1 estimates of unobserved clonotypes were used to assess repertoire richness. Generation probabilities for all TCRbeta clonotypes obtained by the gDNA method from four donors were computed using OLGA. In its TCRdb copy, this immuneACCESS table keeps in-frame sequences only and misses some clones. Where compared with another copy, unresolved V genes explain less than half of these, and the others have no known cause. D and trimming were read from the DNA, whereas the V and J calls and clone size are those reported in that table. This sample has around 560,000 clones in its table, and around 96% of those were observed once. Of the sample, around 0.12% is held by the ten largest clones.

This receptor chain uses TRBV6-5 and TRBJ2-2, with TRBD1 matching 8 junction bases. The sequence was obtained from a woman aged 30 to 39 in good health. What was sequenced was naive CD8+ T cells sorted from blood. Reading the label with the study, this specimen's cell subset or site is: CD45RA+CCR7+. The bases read TGTGCCAGCAGTTCGACAGGGGTGGCCGGGGAGCTGTTTTTT. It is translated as CASSSTGVAGELFF.